Listed below are T cell receptor beta chains from one sample, sequenced in a study of identical twins. Each CDR3 protein is one row after TCRdb ran MiXCR on the 5' RACE reads. The repertoire holds about 470,000 distinct CDR3 sequences, with more than 20% as singletons. These data also featured in a second study, about T cells expressing NK-cell markers.

Input material: CD4+ T cells sorted from blood. The receptors shown here come from a woman younger than 30 in good health. Both conserved end residues are part of each CDR3. The order of the fields is CDR3 DNA, CDR3 protein, J gene, D gene, clone size, V gene. The D gene is left open where the match is weak. Rows may omit the clone size; those that give it use once, few, many or a size class.

CDR3 DNA: TGTGCCAGCAGTTCTAGCGGGGTTCAAGAGACCCAGTACTTC
CDR3 protein: CASSSSGVQETQYF
J gene: TRBJ2-5
D gene: TRBD2
clone size: .
V gene: TRBV12-3/TRBV12-4

CDR3 DNA: TGTGCCAGCAGCATCGGGACTAGCGGGATGTACAATGAGCAGTTCTTC
CDR3 protein: CASSIGTSGMYNEQFF
J gene: TRBJ2-1
D gene: TRBD2
clone size: few
V gene: TRBV11-2

CDR3 DNA: TGTGCCAGCAGTCAAGAGCGGGGGGCCAACACAGATACGCAGTATTTT
CDR3 protein: CASSQERGANTDTQYF
J gene: TRBJ2-3
D gene: TRBD2
clone size: .
V gene: TRBV11-3

CDR3 DNA: TGCAGTGCTAAGTTTCCTAGCGTTTTTCAAGAGACCCAGTACTTC
CDR3 protein: CSAKFPSVFQETQYF
J gene: TRBJ2-5
D gene: .
clone size: few
V gene: TRBV20-1

CDR3 DNA: TGCAGTGCTAGAGAGTACACCTACAATGAGCAGTTCTTC
CDR3 protein: CSAREYTYNEQFF
J gene: TRBJ2-1
D gene: .
clone size: .
V gene: TRBV20-1

CDR3 DNA: TGCAGTGCTAGAGATCGGACTAGCGGAAACTACGGGGAGCTGTTTTTT
CDR3 protein: CSARDRTSGNYGELFF
J gene: TRBJ2-2
D gene: TRBD2
clone size: few
V gene: TRBV20-1

CDR3 DNA: TGTGCCAGCACCGAAGACAGTGTCAATGAAAAACTGTTTTTT
CDR3 protein: CASTEDSVNEKLFF
J gene: TRBJ1-4
D gene: .
clone size: .
V gene: TRBV12-3/TRBV12-4

CDR3 DNA: TGTGCCAGCGGCCGGAGCTCTGGGGCCAACGTCCTGACTTTC
CDR3 protein: CASGRSSGANVLTF
J gene: TRBJ2-6
D gene: .
clone size: few
V gene: TRBV7-2

CDR3 DNA: TGCAGTGTTAGAGATACGCGGGGCGGATACTACGAGCAGTACTTC
CDR3 protein: CSVRDTRGGYYEQYF
J gene: TRBJ2-7
D gene: .
clone size: .
V gene: TRBV20-1

CDR3 DNA: TGCAGTGCCCCGAAGAGCGGCGTGTACAATGAGCAGTTCTTC
CDR3 protein: CSAPKSGVYNEQFF
J gene: TRBJ2-1
D gene: .
clone size: few
V gene: TRBV20-1

CDR3 DNA: TGTGCCAGCAGTTACATCACAGGCCCATCCTACGAGCAGTACTTC
CDR3 protein: CASSYITGPSYEQYF
J gene: TRBJ2-7
D gene: .
clone size: .
V gene: TRBV6-5

CDR3 DNA: TGCAGTGCTAGAGAGGGGGGTTCCGGGGAGCTGTTTTTT
CDR3 protein: CSAREGGSGELFF
J gene: TRBJ2-2
D gene: .
clone size: .
V gene: TRBV20-1

CDR3 DNA: TGCAGTGCGAGACTAGCGGGAAGTGGAGAGCAGTACTTC
CDR3 protein: CSARLAGSGEQYF
J gene: TRBJ2-7
D gene: TRBD2
clone size: .
V gene: TRBV20-1

CDR3 DNA: TGTGCCAGCAGATGGACTTACTCTGGAAACACCATATATTTT
CDR3 protein: CASRWTYSGNTIYF
J gene: TRBJ1-3
D gene: .
clone size: .
V gene: TRBV12-3/TRBV12-4

CDR3 DNA: TGCAGCGTTGAACCTCAGGGGGCTCGGAACGAGCAGTACTTC
CDR3 protein: CSVEPQGARNEQYF
J gene: TRBJ2-7
D gene: TRBD1
clone size: few
V gene: TRBV29-1

CDR3 DNA: TGTGCCAGCACCCAGGCGGGGAATCAAGAGACCCAGTACTTC
CDR3 protein: CASTQAGNQETQYF
J gene: TRBJ2-5
D gene: .
clone size: .
V gene: TRBV6-1

CDR3 DNA: TGTGCCATCAGTGAAGGTAACACTGAAGCTTTCTTT
CDR3 protein: CAISEGNTEAFF
J gene: TRBJ1-1
D gene: .
clone size: .
V gene: TRBV10-3

CDR3 DNA: TGTGCCAGCAGTGTCCCCGGGAGGCTGTACGAGCAGTACTTC
CDR3 protein: CASSVPGRLYEQYF
J gene: TRBJ2-7
D gene: TRBD2
clone size: few
V gene: TRBV6-1

CDR3 DNA: TGCGCCAGCAGCCAAGCCTCCTGGGGCGCGAGCGGCTACACCTTC
CDR3 protein: CASSQASWGASGYTF
J gene: TRBJ1-2
D gene: .
clone size: .
V gene: TRBV4-3

CDR3 DNA: TGTGCCAGCAGTTTTTCCCCCGGGTACGAGCAGTACTTC
CDR3 protein: CASSFSPGYEQYF
J gene: TRBJ2-7
D gene: .
clone size: few
V gene: TRBV12-3/TRBV12-4

CDR3 DNA: TGTGCCAGCAGCTTTTTGGTAGCGGGAGTGGAAGATACGCAGTATTTT
CDR3 protein: CASSFLVAGVEDTQYF
J gene: TRBJ2-3
D gene: TRBD2
clone size: few
V gene: TRBV7-6

CDR3 DNA: TGTGCCAGCAACTCCGGCCCCGGGACTGCCGTTTACGAGCAGTACTTC
CDR3 protein: CASNSGPGTAVYEQYF
J gene: TRBJ2-7
D gene: .
clone size: .
V gene: TRBV7-2

CDR3 DNA: TGCAGTGCCTCTCGGGACGGGGTTGGGGAGACCCAGTACTTC
CDR3 protein: CSASRDGVGETQYF
J gene: TRBJ2-5
D gene: .
clone size: few
V gene: TRBV20-1

CDR3 DNA: TGTGCCAGCAGTTACCCTAGCGGGAGGGGTACCGGGGAGCTGTTTTTT
CDR3 protein: CASSYPSGRGTGELFF
J gene: TRBJ2-2
D gene: TRBD2
clone size: .
V gene: TRBV6-2/TRBV6-3

CDR3 DNA: TGTGCCAGCAGCCCTTCCATTTACGAGCAGTACTTC
CDR3 protein: CASSPSIYEQYF
J gene: TRBJ2-7
D gene: .
clone size: few
V gene: TRBV12-3/TRBV12-4

CDR3 DNA: TGTGCCAGCAGCTTAGGACCGAGCTCTAGCGGGAGAGTAGCAGATACGCAGTATTTT
CDR3 protein: CASSLGPSSSGRVADTQYF
J gene: TRBJ2-3
D gene: TRBD2
clone size: once
V gene: TRBV11-2

CDR3 DNA: TGTGCCAGCAGCCTCGGGTCCTACACCGGGGAGCTGTTTTTT
CDR3 protein: CASSLGSYTGELFF
J gene: TRBJ2-2
D gene: .
clone size: .
V gene: TRBV7-9

CDR3 DNA: TGTGCCAGCAGGGGCACTTCCTATAATTCACCCCTCCACTTT
CDR3 protein: CASRGTSYNSPLHF
J gene: TRBJ1-6
D gene: .
clone size: .
V gene: TRBV12-3/TRBV12-4

CDR3 DNA: TGTGCCAGCAGTTTACAGGGCTTGCAAGGCTACACCTTC
CDR3 protein: CASSLQGLQGYTF
J gene: TRBJ1-2
D gene: .
clone size: .
V gene: TRBV12-3/TRBV12-4

CDR3 DNA: TGTGCCAGCAGCCCCGGGACAGGAGCTGAAAAACTGTTTTTT
CDR3 protein: CASSPGTGAEKLFF
J gene: TRBJ1-4
D gene: TRBD1
clone size: few
V gene: TRBV7-9

CDR3 DNA: TGTGCCAGCAGTTATAAGGGTTACACCGGGGAGCTGTTTTTT
CDR3 protein: CASSYKGYTGELFF
J gene: TRBJ2-2
D gene: .
clone size: .
V gene: TRBV6-5

CDR3 DNA: TGTGCCAGCAGTTACTTCTCGGAGCAGTACTTC
CDR3 protein: CASSYFSEQYF
J gene: TRBJ2-7
D gene: .
clone size: .
V gene: TRBV6-2/TRBV6-3

CDR3 DNA: TGTGCCAGCAGCTTAGGGTGGGGCACAGATACGCAGTATTTT
CDR3 protein: CASSLGWGTDTQYF
J gene: TRBJ2-3
D gene: .
clone size: few
V gene: TRBV7-9

CDR3 DNA: TGTGTCAGCAGCTTGGGCTACAGAGAAGCCAAAAACATTCAGTACTTC
CDR3 protein: CVSSLGYREAKNIQYF
J gene: TRBJ2-4
D gene: .
clone size: .
V gene: TRBV7-2

CDR3 DNA: TGTGCCAGCAGCAACACGGGCGAAGCTTTCTTT
CDR3 protein: CASSNTGEAFF
J gene: TRBJ1-1
D gene: .
clone size: many
V gene: TRBV11-3

CDR3 DNA: TGTGCCAGCAGCCCCGACTTGGCGGGGGAGCTGTTTTTT
CDR3 protein: CASSPDLAGELFF
J gene: TRBJ2-2
D gene: .
clone size: .
V gene: TRBV11-2

CDR3 DNA: TGTGCCAGCAGCACGAGGACCGGGACTAGCGGGAGACGCTACGAAACTACGAACGAGCAGTACTTC
CDR3 protein: CASSTRTGTSGRRYETTNEQYF
J gene: TRBJ2-7
D gene: TRBD2
clone size: .
V gene: TRBV13

CDR3 DNA: TGCGCCAGCAATACTTACAGGGGCACAGATACGCAGTATTTT
CDR3 protein: CASNTYRGTDTQYF
J gene: TRBJ2-3
D gene: .
clone size: .
V gene: TRBV10-2

CDR3 DNA: TGTGCCAGCACCCGGACAGGGAAAGAGACCCAGTACTTC
CDR3 protein: CASTRTGKETQYF
J gene: TRBJ2-5
D gene: TRBD1
clone size: many
V gene: TRBV6-2/TRBV6-3

CDR3 DNA: TGTGCCAGCAGACAGAGCGGGGGTATGATTCAGTACTTC
CDR3 protein: CASRQSGGMIQYF
J gene: TRBJ2-4
D gene: TRBD2
clone size: few
V gene: TRBV12-3/TRBV12-4

CDR3 DNA: TGCGCCAGCAGCTTTGACCACAGAAACTATGGCTACACCTTC
CDR3 protein: CASSFDHRNYGYTF
J gene: TRBJ1-2
D gene: .
clone size: few
V gene: TRBV5-1

CDR3 DNA: TGTGCCAGCAGCCTCCCTTCCTCCTCTGGAAACACCATATATTTT
CDR3 protein: CASSLPSSSGNTIYF
J gene: TRBJ1-3
D gene: .
clone size: many
V gene: TRBV7-9

CDR3 DNA: TGTGCCAGCAGCTTGGGGGCGGGACGCACAGATACGCAGTATTTT
CDR3 protein: CASSLGAGRTDTQYF
J gene: TRBJ2-3
D gene: .
clone size: .
V gene: TRBV5-6

CDR3 DNA: TGTGCCAGCACCACTACAGGGAACACTGAAGCTTTCTTT
CDR3 protein: CASTTTGNTEAFF
J gene: TRBJ1-1
D gene: .
clone size: .
V gene: TRBV4-2

CDR3 DNA: TGTGCCAGCAAGTTAGCGGGGGACTACGAGCAGTACTTC
CDR3 protein: CASKLAGDYEQYF
J gene: TRBJ2-7
D gene: TRBD2
clone size: few
V gene: TRBV6-5

CDR3 DNA: TGTGCCAGCAAAATTAGACTGAGTAGCAATCAGCCCCAGCATTTT
CDR3 protein: CASKIRLSSNQPQHF
J gene: TRBJ1-5
D gene: .
clone size: many
V gene: TRBV7-2

CDR3 DNA: TGTGCCAGCAGCCCCAGACCAGGGCCGTCTGGCTACACCTTC
CDR3 protein: CASSPRPGPSGYTF
J gene: TRBJ1-2
D gene: .
clone size: .
V gene: TRBV9

CDR3 DNA: TGTGCCACCGCTAAAAGCGGGGGAAACAATGAGCAGTTCTTC
CDR3 protein: CATAKSGGNNEQFF
J gene: TRBJ2-1
D gene: TRBD2
clone size: many
V gene: TRBV24-1